This entry lists 10 T cell receptor beta chains sequenced from one sample in a study of T cell responses to AZD1222 COVID-19 vaccine. Clones were sequenced by immunoSEQ multiplex PCR, and TCRdb holds only the in-frame ones, with some missing. This sample carries tens of thousands of clones, around 90% of them seen once, and the ten largest clones take about 5.5%. Here the sequenced sample was peripheral blood, taken on day 0 of MenACWY control vaccination. These receptors originate from an adult in good health.

The chain employs TRBV6-2 or TRBV6-3 and TRBJ1-1; D might be TRBD1 (6 bases). Trimming removed 2 bases from V and 4 bases from J, with 14 bases in between. The CDR3 covers 15 residues. In germline, CDR1 is MNHEY, CDR2 SVGEGT. The CDR3 loop is CASSYRGGGITEAFF. The CDR3 DNA is TGTGCCAGCAGTTACCGTGGAGGGGGAATCACTGAAGCTTTCTTT.

This clone was seen more than once but under ten times. The chain joins TRBV5-1 to TRBJ2-7; D gene uncertain. The CDR3 spans 10 residues. Germline V gene data show CDR1 as SGHRS and CDR2 as YFSETQ. V lost 1 base to trimming and J lost 4 bases, with 0 bases between them. As DNA, the CDR3 is TGCGCCAGCAGCTTGTACGAGCAGTACTTC. It yields the protein CASSLYEQYF.

The chain joins TRBV3-1 (or the pseudogene TRBV3-2) to TRBJ2-6, with D possibly TRBD2 on 5 matching bases. Germline values: CDR1 LGHDT, CDR2 YNNKEL (reference sequence). CDR3 size: 19 residues. Trimming took off 3 bases at V and 0 bases at J, with 18 bases between the two ends. CDR3 bases: TGTGCCAGCAGCCATCTGTGGAGGCTGGTCCCCTCTGGGGCCAACGTCCTGACTTTC. The encoded protein is CASSHLWRLVPSGANVLTF.

The rearrangement links TRBV7-3 to TRBJ2-7; TRBD1 matches at 8 bases. Germline CDR1 is SGHTA and CDR2 is FQGTGA. V lost 0 bases, J lost 2 bases, and 3 bases stayed unmatched. The CDR3 loop spans 15 amino acids. The CDR3, as DNA: TGTGCCAGCAGCTTAACGTGGACAGGGACCTACGAGCAGTACTTC. This translates into CASSLTWTGTYEQYF.

The V gene is TRBV25-1, the J gene TRBJ1-1, with D possibly TRBD1 on 5 matching bases. This CDR3 has 15 amino acids. The ends were cut back, 4 bases at V and 1 base at J, with 13 bases in the middle. Looked up from germline, CDR1 is MGHDK and CDR2 is SYGVNS. CDR3 region: CASSVRSDRNTEAFF. CDR3 bases: TGTGCCAGCAGTGTAAGGAGTGACAGGAACACTGAAGCTTTCTTT.

The chain has TRBV5-1 and TRBJ2-7, with unresolved D. The length of the CDR3 is 17 residues. The V end was cut by 4 bases, the J end by 4 bases, with 24 bases between. The germline CDR1 and CDR2 sequences are SGHRS and YFSETQ. The CDR3 sequence is CASSLQNGPLGRYEQYF. The DNA of the CDR3 is TGCGCCAGCAGCCTCCAAAATGGACCATTAGGAAGATACGAGCAGTACTTC.

CDR3: CASSIDQGSSGANVLTF. The CDR3 nucleotides are TGTGCCAGTAGTATAGATCAGGGTTCCTCTGGGGCCAACGTCCTGACTTTC. V usage is TRBV19 and J usage is TRBJ2-6, with D perhaps matching TRBD1 (5 bases). The CDR3 length is 17 residues. With 0 bases removed from V and 0 bases from J, the gap between germline ends came to 9 bases. CDR1 and CDR2 (germline): LNHDA, SQIVND (reference sequence).

The V call is TRBV24-1, the J call TRBJ2-1; weak D call: TRBD2 (5 bases). This CDR3 is built from 16 residues. V gave up 1 base and J gave up 1 base, with 10 bases separating them. The V gene's germline CDR1 is KGHDR and CDR2 SFDVKD. As DNA, the CDR3 is TGTGCCACCAGTGATTTTGGCCCGGGATCCTACAATGAGCAGTTCTTC. It specifies CATSDFGPGSYNEQFF.

This clone was detected many times. The chain is built from TRBV19 and TRBJ2-1; D is perhaps TRBD1 or TRBD2 (6 bases each). The CDR3 totals 16 residues. Deletions cut 3 bases from V and 0 bases from J, with 12 bases between. Per the germline V gene, CDR1 is LNHDA and CDR2 is SQIVND (reference sequence). This CDR3 reads CASSIGWGASYNEQFF. CDR3 coding DNA: TGTGCCAGTAGTATTGGTTGGGGGGCCTCCTACAATGAGCAGTTCTTC.

The CDR3 DNA follows: TGTGCCAGCAGTCAGCAGGGTGAGGGCACAGATACGCAGTATTTT. Its translation: CASSQQGEGTDTQYF. The chain links TRBV3-1 (or the pseudogene TRBV3-2) to TRBJ2-3, with D possibly matching TRBD1 (5 bases). The V end lost 6 bases, the J end lost 1 base, and 14 bases lay between the germline ends. In germline, CDR1 is LGHDT, CDR2 YNNKEL (reference sequence). This CDR3 has 15 residues.